Listed here is a single T cell receptor (beta chain). Its antigen remains unidentified. This entry comes from a study of glioma-infiltrating T cells. General observations from the study: Non-neoplastic patients had below-expected tissue-blood divergence, while all gliomas exceeded expectation. CDR3 overlap between tissue and blood was very small.

Amplification of TCR alpha and beta CDR3 regions from RNA used iRepertoire nested multiplex PCR. One-step reverse transcription and amplification started from approximately 100-400 ng of tissue mRNA or PBMC total RNA. TCRdb re-derived calls from the multiplex PCR reads in MiXCR, one entry per CDR3 protein. This sample has around 130,000 distinct CDR3 sequences, with under 25% found just once. CDR3 size: 13 residues. V dropped 4 bases and J dropped 6; count of bases not matched to a gene: 2. The sequencing input was glioma tissue, nonneoplastic brain tissue, or PBMCs (not recorded which). The source is a human donor with low-grade glioma or glioblastoma, undergoing nonglioma brain surgery, or in good health (not recorded which). The chain combines TRBV12-3 or TRBV12-4 with TRBJ2-2; 7 nucleotides agree with TRBD2. The DNA for the CDR3 is TGTGCCAGCAGTTCCGGACTAGCCGGGGAGCTGTTTTTT. This gives the protein CASSSGLAGELFF.